This TCR beta chain appears in the sequencing data of a study of cytomegalovirus exposure and HLA in healthy donors. About the research overall: The Caucasian-associated ancestry cluster contained roughly four fifths of the approximately 400 genotyped donors.

This clone was detected once. Its antigen is not known. Regarding the study as a whole: The study labeled roughly 160 TCR beta chains cytomegalovirus-associated. Several of the most significant clusters appeared linked to common viral pathogens, based on a later analysis. A later analysis linked a missense variant in DCLRE1C to the trimming of TCR beta V and J genes.

Germline lookup yields CDR1 MNHEY and CDR2 SMNVEV (reference sequence). This CDR3 has 13 amino acids. The V gene lost 5 bases and the J gene lost 7 bases, with 9 bases spanning the gap. Primers for the PCR totalled 60 Vbeta and 13 Jbeta. The data were produced by immunoSEQ multiplex PCR, yet TCRdb's version contains in-frame clones alone and is incomplete. The repertoire holds approximately 110,000 clones, around 79% seen once, with about 3.4% in the top ten. This sequence originates from a middle-aged woman in good health and CMV-seronegative. V is TRBV27 and J is TRBJ1-6; D might be TRBD1 (5 bases). Sequenced material: PBMCs. Written as DNA, the CDR3 is TGTGCCAGCAGTAGGGGTGGGAATTCACCCCTCCACTTT. It yields the protein CASSRGGNSPLHF.